These T cell receptor beta chains were read from a single sample in a study of immune evolution from preneoplasia to lung adenocarcinoma. The table came from immunoSEQ multiplex PCR; TCRdb's copy has only in-frame clones and leaves some out. The sample records approximately 4,900 clones, about nine tenths being singletons. The sample taken for sequencing was FFPE atypical adenomatous hyperplasia tissue from the lung. The source of these receptors is a person aged 70 to 85 with lung adenocarcinoma. CDR3s include the opening cysteine and the closing phenylalanine or tryptophan. The order of the fields is V gene, J gene, D gene, clone size, CDR3 DNA, CDR3 protein. D genes are given only for firm matches. The listing skips clone size in some rows; elsewhere it reads once, few, many or a size class.

>TRBV28|TRBJ1-2|.|.
TGTGCCAGCAGCCCGACAGGCCGGAGTGGCTACACCTTC
CASSPTGRSGYTF
>TRBV5-4|TRBJ2-5|.|.
TGTGCCAGCAGCTTTGACACCAGTTATCAAGAGACCCAGTACTTC
CASSFDTSYQETQYF
>TRBV29-1|TRBJ1-1|.|.
TGCAGCGTTTTAGCAAAATCGACCACTGAAGCTTTCTTT
CSVLAKSTTEAFF
>TRBV27|TRBJ1-5|.|.
TGTGCCAGCAGTTTTGGCGCCAATCAGCCCCAGCATTTT
CASSFGANQPQHF
>TRBV5-1|TRBJ2-3|.|.
TGCGCCAGCAGCTTACAGGGTGTCCCCAGCACAGATACGCAGTATTTT
CASSLQGVPSTDTQYF
>TRBV19|TRBJ2-1|TRBD1|.
TGTGCCAGTAGTGGGGGACAGGCCTACAATGAGCAGTTCTTC
CASSGGQAYNEQFF
>TRBV30|TRBJ1-1|.|.
TGTGGCTACAGGAAAGGATCGAACACTGAAGCTTTCTTT
CGYRKGSNTEAFF
>TRBV7-9|TRBJ2-2|.|.
TGTGCCAGCAGCTTGGGGGGCGCGAACACCGGGGAGCTGTTTTTT
CASSLGGANTGELFF
>TRBV7-2|TRBJ2-3|TRBD2|.
TGTGCCAGCAGCCATCGACTAGCGTGGGCAGATACGCAGTATTTT
CASSHRLAWADTQYF
>TRBV19|TRBJ2-3|TRBD2|.
TGTGCCAGTAGTATAGATCCTAGCGGTCCCCGCACAGATACGCAGTATTTT
CASSIDPSGPRTDTQYF
>TRBV6-1|TRBJ1-2|.|few
TGTGCCAGCACCTTGGACAGTAACTATGGCTACACCTTC
CASTLDSNYGYTF
>TRBV6-1|TRBJ2-7|.|few
TGTGCCAGCAGTGAACGGGTAGGAACCGAGCAGTACTTC
CASSERVGTEQYF
>TRBV6-5|TRBJ2-1|.|once
TGTGCCAGCAGTTACTCTCAGCGCCAGGAGCAGTTCTTC
CASSYSQRQEQFF
>TRBV29-1|TRBJ1-2|TRBD1|.
TGCAGCGTTGAAGAACCTCCGGGACAGGAGAGAAACTATGGCTACACCTTC
CSVEEPPGQERNYGYTF
>TRBV6-5|TRBJ1-1|.|.
TGTGCCAGCATGCAGAGAAACACTGAAGCTTTCTTT
CASMQRNTEAFF
>TRBV5-5|TRBJ1-1|.|.
TGTGCCAGCAACCCTATGGGCGGGGGGGCGGCTGAAGCTTTCTTT
CASNPMGGGAAEAFF
>TRBV28|TRBJ1-1|.|.
TGTGCCAGCAGTTTTCTCCAGGGTAGCACTGAAGCTTTCTTT
CASSFLQGSTEAFF
>TRBV25-1|TRBJ2-5|.|.
TGTGCCAGCAGTGAACCCGGACTCACGGGTGCGGAGACCCAGTACTTC
CASSEPGLTGAETQYF
>TRBV15|TRBJ2-7|.|.
TGTGCCACCAGCTTGCTAGGGGGTAGCGGAGGATTCCCCTACGAGCAGTACTTC
CATSLLGGSGGFPYEQYF
>TRBV11-2|TRBJ1-1|.|.
TGTGCCAGCAGCTCGGGTTATAGCACTGAAGCTTTCTTT
CASSSGYSTEAFF
>TRBV7-9|TRBJ2-5|TRBD2|.
TGTGCCAGCAGCTTAGTAGCGGGGGACCAAGAGACCCAGTACTTC
CASSLVAGDQETQYF
>TRBV14|TRBJ2-3|TRBD2|once
TGTGCCAGCAGCCCCCGACTAGCTCCCAATACGCAGTATTTT
CASSPRLAPNTQYF
>TRBV6-1|TRBJ1-5|TRBD1|few
TGTGCCAGCATCAACAGGGGTAGCAATCAGCCCCAGCATTTT
CASINRGSNQPQHF
>TRBV27|TRBJ1-5|.|.
TGTGCCAGCAGTTTGGCCGTAGATCAGCCCCAGCATTTT
CASSLAVDQPQHF
>TRBV7-2|TRBJ2-3|TRBD2|once
TGTGCCAGCATTATGAGCGGGGGTCATACAGATACGCAGTATTTT
CASIMSGGHTDTQYF
>TRBV5-1|TRBJ2-7|.|.
TGCGCCAGCAGCTTGTACGGCAGCTCCTACGAGCAGTACTTC
CASSLYGSSYEQYF
>TRBV28|TRBJ2-7|TRBD2|.
TGTGCCAGCAGGGATCCTAGCGGATTCCCTGCCTACGAGCAGTACTTC
CASRDPSGFPAYEQYF
>TRBV2|TRBJ2-5|TRBD2|.
TGTGCCAGCAGTGAAGCGGGATTAGGACTAGCGGGAGCAAAGACCCAGTACTTC
CASSEAGLGLAGAKTQYF
>TRBV5-6|TRBJ2-7|TRBD2|.
TGTGCCAGCAGCACCTCCAATGGGCTAGCGGGGGTAAACGAGCAGTACTTC
CASSTSNGLAGVNEQYF
>TRBV7-9|TRBJ2-3|TRBD2|.
TGTGCCAGCAGCTTAATTGCACGGGAGGGTACAGATACGCAGTATTTT
CASSLIAREGTDTQYF
>TRBV25-1|TRBJ2-4|.|.
TGTGCCAGCGGGTCTGATTCCCCGGCGGCCAAAAACATTCAGTACTTC
CASGSDSPAAKNIQYF
>TRBV7-9|TRBJ1-3|.|.
TGTGCCAGCCTAATGGGCTCTGGAAACACCATATATTTT
CASLMGSGNTIYF
>TRBV19|TRBJ2-5|.|.
TGTGCCAGTAGTGACGGGGGGCGACAAGAGACCCAGTACTTC
CASSDGGRQETQYF
>TRBV11-1|TRBJ1-1|.|.
TGTGCCAGCAGTTACGGCCTAAACACTGAAGCTTTCTTT
CASSYGLNTEAFF
>TRBV29-1|TRBJ2-3|TRBD1|once
TGCAGCGTCCCTGGGACAGGACGAGGAGATACGCAGTATTTT
CSVPGTGRGDTQYF
>TRBV6-5|TRBJ1-2|.|few
TGTGCCAGCAGGTTCTTTGATGGCTACACCTTC
CASRFFDGYTF
>TRBV11-2|TRBJ2-7|.|.
TGTGCCAGCAGCTCAGGCAGGTTAATCTCCTACGAGCAGTACTTC
CASSSGRLISYEQYF
>TRBV7-9|TRBJ1-2|.|.
TGTGCCAGCAGCTTACGATCGAACTACACCTTC
CASSLRSNYTF
>TRBV19|TRBJ1-1|.|.
TGTGCCAGTAGTATCTTGAAGGGCGGGAGCACTGAAGCTTTCTTT
CASSILKGGSTEAFF
>TRBV9|TRBJ1-1|.|.
TGTGCAGACCTTGCGGTGGACAAAGGGGGAAGTGAAGCTTTCTTT
CADLAVDKGGSEAFF
>TRBV5-1|TRBJ2-1|TRBD1|once
TGCGCCAGCAGCTTGGCCACGGGACAGGGGGCGCGTGTTGAGCAGTTCTTC
CASSLATGQGARVEQFF
>TRBV6-5|TRBJ1-1|TRBD1|few
TGTGCCAGCACCCCGACCCTACAGGGGAGGGCTTTCTTT
CASTPTLQGRAFF
>TRBV7-3|TRBJ2-2|.|.
TGTGCCAGCAGCTCCACCCAGGTGATACAGGGCGACACCGGGGAGCTGTTTTTT
CASSSTQVIQGDTGELFF
>TRBV30|TRBJ1-1|.|.
TGTGCCTGGAGTGTACGGCAGGGTGGCACTGAAGCTTTCTTT
CAWSVRQGGTEAFF
>TRBV7-9|TRBJ2-1|.|.
TGTGCCAGCAGTTCGGGGTACAATGAGCAGTTCTTC
CASSSGYNEQFF
>TRBV28|TRBJ1-1|.|.
TGTGCCAGCAGAACGACGGGCGACGAAGCTTTCTTT
CASRTTGDEAFF
>TRBV11-2|TRBJ1-3|.|.
TGTGCCAGCAGCCCAAATTACAGGGACTCTGGAAACACCATATATTTT
CASSPNYRDSGNTIYF
>TRBV19|TRBJ2-1|TRBD2|.
TGTGCCAGTAGTATATCGGCTAGCGGAGTTTACAATGAGCAGTTCTTC
CASSISASGVYNEQFF
>TRBV18|TRBJ2-1|TRBD2|.
TGTGCCAGCTCACTAGCGGGGGGAAAGATCAATGAGCAGTTCTTC
CASSLAGGKINEQFF
>TRBV7-9|TRBJ2-7|.|.
TGTGCCAGCAGCTTCCCAGCAGTCTACGAGCAGTACTTC
CASSFPAVYEQYF
>TRBV28|TRBJ2-1|.|.
TGTGCCAGCGCCCGACAGGACAATGAGCAGTTCTTC
CASARQDNEQFF
>TRBV18|TRBJ1-1|.|.
TGTGCCAGCTCACCCCAGCCTAGCTCTTTCGGGGGGAACACTGAAGCTTTCTTT
CASSPQPSSFGGNTEAFF
>TRBV11-1|TRBJ2-1|TRBD2|few
TGTGCCAGCAGCTCCCCATTCACTAGCGGGAACAATGAGCAGTTCTTC
CASSSPFTSGNNEQFF
>TRBV14|TRBJ2-3|.|.
TGTGCCAGCAGCCCCTCAGGTGGCCAGTTTTCTACGCAGTATTTT
CASSPSGGQFSTQYF
>TRBV27|TRBJ2-3|TRBD2|.
TGTGCCAGCAGTTCGCCTTTCTTTAGCGGGGTCACAGATACGCAGTATTTT
CASSSPFFSGVTDTQYF
>TRBV13|TRBJ1-2|.|large
TGTGCCAGCAGCCCTTCTCACGCGGGCTACACCTTC
CASSPSHAGYTF
>TRBV29-1|TRBJ2-1|TRBD2|.
TGCAGCGTCGGACGGGGGGACTTAAACTACAATGAGCAGTTCTTC
CSVGRGDLNYNEQFF
>TRBV28|TRBJ2-1|.|.
TGTGCCAGCAGTCTCGGGGCAGGCAGGCACTCCTACAATGAGCAGTTCTTC
CASSLGAGRHSYNEQFF
>TRBV5-1|TRBJ1-2|TRBD1|.
TGCGCCAGCAGCCCCGAGGGGGCAGAAGGCTACACCTTC
CASSPEGAEGYTF